This record concerns one T cell receptor beta chain sequence. Its matching antigen is unknown. This CDR3 comprises 15 residues. Per the germline V gene, CDR1 is KGHDR and CDR2 is SFDVKD. The germline V and J ends were trimmed by 4 bases and 4 bases, with 15 bases remaining between them. The sample originates from a study of Ad26.COV2.S vaccination and SARS-CoV-2 variants. Findings of the study overall: After vaccination, substantial breadth of spike-specific CD8+ and CD4+ responses was reported. With respect to non-spike TCR breadth, vaccine and placebo recipients were similar. Measures of TCR breadth and depth may have fallen short of total T cell responses. Vaccinees displayed broader spike-specific TCR repertoires than placebo recipients.

Clones were sequenced by immunoSEQ multiplex PCR, and TCRdb holds only the in-frame ones, with some missing. This table has 87,000 or so clones, roughly 84% appearing once. The gene calls are TRBV24-1 and TRBJ2-5; a weak D match, TRBD1 (6 bases). This TCR came from a human donor who had recovered from COVID-19. The specimen was peripheral blood, collected after recovery from COVID-19. The CDR3 region has the DNA TGTGCCACCAGTGACCCAACAGGGTTTGGAGAGACCCAGTACTTC. Amino acid sequence: CATSDPTGFGETQYF.